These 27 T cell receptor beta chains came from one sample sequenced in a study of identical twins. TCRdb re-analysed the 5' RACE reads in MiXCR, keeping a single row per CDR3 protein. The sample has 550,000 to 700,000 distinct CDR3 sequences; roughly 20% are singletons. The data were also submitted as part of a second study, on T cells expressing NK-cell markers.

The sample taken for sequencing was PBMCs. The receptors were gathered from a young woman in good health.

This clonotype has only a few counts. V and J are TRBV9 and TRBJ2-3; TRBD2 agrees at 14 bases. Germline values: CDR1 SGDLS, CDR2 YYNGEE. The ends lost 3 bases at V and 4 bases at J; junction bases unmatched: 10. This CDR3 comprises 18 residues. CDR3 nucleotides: TGTGCCAGCAGCGCCCGGTGGGGGACTAGCGGGGGACCAGATACGCAGTATTTT. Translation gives CASSARWGTSGGPDTQYF.

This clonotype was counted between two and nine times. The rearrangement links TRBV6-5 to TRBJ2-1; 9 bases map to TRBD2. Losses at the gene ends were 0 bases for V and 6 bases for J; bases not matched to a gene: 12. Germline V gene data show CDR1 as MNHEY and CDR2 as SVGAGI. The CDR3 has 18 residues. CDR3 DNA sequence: TGTGCCAGCAGTTACTCCCTCGGGCTAGCGGGAAGGACCAATGAGCAGTTCTTC. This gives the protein CASSYSLGLAGRTNEQFF.

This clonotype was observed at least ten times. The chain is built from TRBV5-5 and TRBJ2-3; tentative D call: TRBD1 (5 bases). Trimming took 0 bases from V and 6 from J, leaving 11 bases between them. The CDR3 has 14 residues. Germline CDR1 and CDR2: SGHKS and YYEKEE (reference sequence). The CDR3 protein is CASSLETAGDTQYF. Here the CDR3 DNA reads TGTGCCAGCAGCTTGGAGACCGCAGGGGATACGCAGTATTTT. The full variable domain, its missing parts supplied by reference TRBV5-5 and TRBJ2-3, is DAGVTQSPTHLIKTRGQQVTLRCSPISGHKSVSWYQQVLGQGPQFIFQYYEKEERGRGNFPDRFSARQFPNYSSELNVNALLLGDSALYLCASSLETAGDTQYFGPGTRLTVL.

The CDR3 bases are TGTGCCAGCAGCATCGGGACTAGCGGGGGGGATGAGCAGTTCTTC. Amino acids: CASSIGTSGGDEQFF. V usage is TRBV6-2 or TRBV6-3 and J usage is TRBJ2-1, with 16 bases lining up with TRBD2. The CDR3 is 15 amino acids. Germline V lookup: CDR1 MNHEY, CDR2 SVGEGT. The V gene end was trimmed by 6 bases and the J gene end by 8 bases; junction bases not matched to a gene: 4.

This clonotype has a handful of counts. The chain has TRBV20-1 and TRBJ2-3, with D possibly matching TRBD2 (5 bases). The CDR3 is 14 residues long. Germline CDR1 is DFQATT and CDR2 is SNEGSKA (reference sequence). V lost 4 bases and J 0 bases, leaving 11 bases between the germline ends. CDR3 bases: TGCAGTGCTATAGCGACAACTAGCACAGATACGCAGTATTTT. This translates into CSAIATTSTDTQYF.

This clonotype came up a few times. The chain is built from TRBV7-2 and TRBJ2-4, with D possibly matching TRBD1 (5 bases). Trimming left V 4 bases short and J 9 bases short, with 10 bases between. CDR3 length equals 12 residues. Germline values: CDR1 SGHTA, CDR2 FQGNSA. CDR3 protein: CASSSTVTIQYF. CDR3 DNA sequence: TGTGCCAGCAGCTCGACAGTGACCATTCAGTACTTC.

CDR3 sequence reads: CASSLLGSMATNEQFF. DNA for the CDR3: TGTGCCAGCAGTTTATTGGGCTCGATGGCTACAAATGAGCAGTTCTTC. V usage is TRBV27 and J usage is TRBJ2-1; D is uncertain. The germline V gene has CDR1 MNHEY and CDR2 SMNVEV (reference sequence). V dropped 1 base and J dropped 7 bases, with 17 bases sitting between them. This CDR3 has 16 amino acids.

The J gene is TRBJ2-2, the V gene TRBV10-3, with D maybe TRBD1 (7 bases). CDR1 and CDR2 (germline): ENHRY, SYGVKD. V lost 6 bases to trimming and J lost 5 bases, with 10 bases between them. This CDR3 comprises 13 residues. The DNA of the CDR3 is TGTGCCATCAGGGCAGGGGGGACCGGGGAGCTGTTTTTT. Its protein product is CAIRAGGTGELFF.

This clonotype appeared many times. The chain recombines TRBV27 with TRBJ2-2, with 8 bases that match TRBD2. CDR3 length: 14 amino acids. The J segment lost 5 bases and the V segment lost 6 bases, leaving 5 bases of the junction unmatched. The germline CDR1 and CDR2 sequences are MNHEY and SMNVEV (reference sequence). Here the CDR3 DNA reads TGTGCCAGCAGACACATAGCGGGAACCGGGGAGCTGTTTTTT. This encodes CASRHIAGTGELFF.

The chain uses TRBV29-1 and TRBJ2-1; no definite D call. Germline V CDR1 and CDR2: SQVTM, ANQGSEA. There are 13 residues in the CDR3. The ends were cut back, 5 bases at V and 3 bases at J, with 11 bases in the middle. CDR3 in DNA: TGCAGCGTTAGCAGGAGCGACTACAATGAGCAGTTCTTC. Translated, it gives CSVSRSDYNEQFF.

CDR3 protein: CASSPDRGTGELFF. CDR3 DNA: TGTGCCAGCAGTCCGGACAGGGGCACCGGGGAGCTGTTTTTT. The V gene is TRBV7-9, the J gene TRBJ2-2; 9 bases are shared with TRBD1. There are 14 residues in the CDR3. The germline V gene encodes CDR1 SEHNR and CDR2 FQNEAQ (reference sequence). V lost 6 bases to trimming and J lost 4 bases; unmatched junction nucleotides: 3. Drawing the rest from reference TRBV7-9 and TRBJ2-2, the complete variable domain is DTGVSQNPRHKITKRGQNVTFRCDPISEHNRLYWYRQTLGQGPEFLTYFQNEAQLEKSRLLSDRFSAERPKGSFSTLEIQRTEQGDSAMYLCASSPDRGTGELFFGEGSRLTVL.

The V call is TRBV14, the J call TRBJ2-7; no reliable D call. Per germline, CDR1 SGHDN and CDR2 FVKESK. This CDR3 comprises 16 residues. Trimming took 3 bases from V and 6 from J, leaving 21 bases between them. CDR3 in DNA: TGTGCCAGCAGCCACCGATACAACTCGGGCTACTGCGAGCAGTACTTC. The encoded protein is CASSHRYNSGYCEQYF.

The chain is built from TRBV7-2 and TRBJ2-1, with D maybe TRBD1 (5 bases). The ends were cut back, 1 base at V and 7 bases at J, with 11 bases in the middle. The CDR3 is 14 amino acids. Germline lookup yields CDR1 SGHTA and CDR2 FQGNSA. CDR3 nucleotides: TGTGCCAGCAGCTTAGGACAGAGACCGAATGAGCAGTTCTTC. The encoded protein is CASSLGQRPNEQFF. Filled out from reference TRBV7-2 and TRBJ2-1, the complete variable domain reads GAGVSQSPSNKVTEKGKDVELRCDPISGHTALYWYRQSLGQGLEFLIYFQGNSAPDKSGLPSDRFSAERTGGSVSTLTIQRTQQEDSAVYLCASSLGQRPNEQFFGPGTRLTVL.

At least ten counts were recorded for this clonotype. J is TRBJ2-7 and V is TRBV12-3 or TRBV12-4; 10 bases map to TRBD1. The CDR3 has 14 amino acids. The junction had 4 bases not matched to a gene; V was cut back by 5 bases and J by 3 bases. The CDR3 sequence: CASSLRDRGYEQYF. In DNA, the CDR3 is TGTGCCAGCAGTCTCCGGGACAGGGGCTACGAGCAGTACTTC.

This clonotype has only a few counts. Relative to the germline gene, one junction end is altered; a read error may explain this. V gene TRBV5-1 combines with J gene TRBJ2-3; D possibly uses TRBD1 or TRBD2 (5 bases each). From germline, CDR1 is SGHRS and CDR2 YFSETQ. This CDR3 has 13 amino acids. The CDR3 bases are TGTGCCAGCAGCGGTGGTACAGGAGATACGCAGTATTTT. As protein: CASSGGTGDTQYF.

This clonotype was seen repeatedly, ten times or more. The CDR3: CSARVYPVGDTQYF. The CDR3 bases are TGCAGTGCTAGAGTTTACCCGGTCGGAGATACGCAGTATTTT. V and J are TRBV20-1 and TRBJ2-3; no firm D call. This CDR3 has 14 residues. Trimming cost V 1 base and J 5 bases, with 13 bases left between them. The germline V gene has CDR1 DFQATT and CDR2 SNEGSKA (reference sequence).

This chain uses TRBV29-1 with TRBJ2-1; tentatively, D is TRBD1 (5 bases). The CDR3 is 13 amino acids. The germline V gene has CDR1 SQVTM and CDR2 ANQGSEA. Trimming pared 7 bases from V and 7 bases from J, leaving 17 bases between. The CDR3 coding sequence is TGCAGCGGTGACCGGCAGGGTGGGAATGAGCAGTTCTTC. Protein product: CSGDRQGGNEQFF.

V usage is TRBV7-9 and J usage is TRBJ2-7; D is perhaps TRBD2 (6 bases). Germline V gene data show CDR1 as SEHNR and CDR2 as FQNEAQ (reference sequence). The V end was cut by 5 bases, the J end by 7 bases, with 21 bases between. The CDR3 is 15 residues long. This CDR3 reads CASSPRAGDWVEQYF. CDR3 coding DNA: TGTGCCAGCAGCCCGCGAGCGGGTGACTGGGTTGAGCAGTACTTC.

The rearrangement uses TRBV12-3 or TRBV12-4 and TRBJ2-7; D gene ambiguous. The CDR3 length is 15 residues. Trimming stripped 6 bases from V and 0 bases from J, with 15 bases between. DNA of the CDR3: TGTGCCAGCAGGGCAGACAAGAGGAGCTCCTACGAGCAGTACTTC. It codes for CASRADKRSSYEQYF.

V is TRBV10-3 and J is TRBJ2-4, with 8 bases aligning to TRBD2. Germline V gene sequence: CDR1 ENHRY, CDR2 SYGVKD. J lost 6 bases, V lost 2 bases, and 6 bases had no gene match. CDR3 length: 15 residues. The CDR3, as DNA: TGTGCCATCAGTGAGGAGGGGCTAGCGGGAAACATTCAGTACTTC. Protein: CAISEEGLAGNIQYF.

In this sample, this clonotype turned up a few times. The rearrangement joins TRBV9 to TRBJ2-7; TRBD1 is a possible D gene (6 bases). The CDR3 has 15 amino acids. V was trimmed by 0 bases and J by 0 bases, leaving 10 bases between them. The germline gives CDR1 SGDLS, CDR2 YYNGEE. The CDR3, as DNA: TGTGCCAGCAGCGTAGGACAGGACCCCTCCTACGAGCAGTACTTC. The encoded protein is CASSVGQDPSYEQYF.

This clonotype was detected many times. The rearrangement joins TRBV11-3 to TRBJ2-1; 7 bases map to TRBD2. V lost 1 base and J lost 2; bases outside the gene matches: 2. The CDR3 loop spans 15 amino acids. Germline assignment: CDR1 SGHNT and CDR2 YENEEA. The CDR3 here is CASSLGTSAYNEQFF. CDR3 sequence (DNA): TGTGCCAGCAGCTTAGGTACTAGCGCCTACAATGAGCAGTTCTTC.

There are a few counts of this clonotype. The CDR3 spells CASSQDRSSYGYTF. The CDR3 nucleotides are TGTGCCAGCAGCCAAGATCGGTCCTCCTATGGCTACACCTTC. This chain connects TRBV3-1 to TRBJ1-2; the D is unclear. V lost 0 bases and J lost 4, with 9 bases in between. Per the germline V gene, CDR1 is LGHDT and CDR2 is YNNKEL (reference sequence). CDR3 length: 14 amino acids.

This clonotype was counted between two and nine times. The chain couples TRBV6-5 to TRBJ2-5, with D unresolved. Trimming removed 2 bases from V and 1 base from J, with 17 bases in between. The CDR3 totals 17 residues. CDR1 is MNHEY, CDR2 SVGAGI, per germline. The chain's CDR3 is CASSYTGLGNSQETQYF. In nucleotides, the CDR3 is TGTGCCAGCAGTTACACCGGGTTGGGGAATTCCCAAGAGACCCAGTACTTC.

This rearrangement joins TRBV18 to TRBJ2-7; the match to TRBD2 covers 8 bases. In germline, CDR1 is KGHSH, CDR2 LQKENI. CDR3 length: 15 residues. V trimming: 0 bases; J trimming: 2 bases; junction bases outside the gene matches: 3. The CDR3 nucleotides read TGTGCCAGCTCACCACCCGGGACTAGAGCCTACGAGCAGTACTTC. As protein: CASSPPGTRAYEQYF.

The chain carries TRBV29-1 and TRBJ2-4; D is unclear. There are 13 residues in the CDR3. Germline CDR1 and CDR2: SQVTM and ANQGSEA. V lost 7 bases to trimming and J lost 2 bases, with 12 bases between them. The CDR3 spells CSGREETKNIQYF. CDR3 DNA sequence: TGCAGCGGCAGAGAGGAGACCAAAAACATTCAGTACTTC.

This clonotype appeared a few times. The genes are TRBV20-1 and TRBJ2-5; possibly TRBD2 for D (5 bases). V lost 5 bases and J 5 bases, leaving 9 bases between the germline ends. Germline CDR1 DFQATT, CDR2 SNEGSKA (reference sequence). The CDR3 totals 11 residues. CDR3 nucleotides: TGCAGTGCTCCCGGCGGGGAGACCCAGTACTTC. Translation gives CSAPGGETQYF.